Shown below are 18 T cell receptor beta chains from a single sample sequenced in a study of blood T cell repertoires in COVID-19. Measured with immunoSEQ multiplex PCR; TCRdb has only the in-frame clones, and not every one. The sample includes over 300,000 clones, around four fifths of them seen just once. What was sequenced was peripheral blood. The receptors stem from a woman between 50 and 59 years old with acute or convalescent COVID-19.

The V gene is TRBV2, the J gene TRBJ2-5; D remains ambiguous. CDR1 is SNHLY and CDR2 is FYNNEI in the germline V gene. V gave up 7 bases and J gave up 2 bases, with 5 bases separating them. This CDR3 region has 11 residues. Here the CDR3 DNA reads TGTGCCAGCAATCCACAAGAGACCCAGTACTTC. It is translated as CASNPQETQYF.

The V gene is TRBV4-1, the J gene TRBJ2-5, with D tentatively TRBD2 (6 bases). Deletions cut 5 bases from V and 5 bases from J, with 18 bases between. CDR3 size: 15 residues. Germline V CDR1 and CDR2: MGHRA, YSYEKL. CDR3 sequence (DNA): TGCGCCAGCAGCTCGGCGGGACTTGCGACGGAGACCCAGTACTTC. Encoded protein: CASSSAGLATETQYF.

CDR3 DNA: TGCAGCGGCAGACAGTCGAACACCGGGGAGCTGTTTTTT. Protein sequence: CSGRQSNTGELFF. The chain joins TRBV29-1 to TRBJ2-2, with D perhaps TRBD1 (5 bases). This CDR3 is built from 13 residues. V was trimmed by 7 bases and J by 0 bases, leaving 9 bases between them. CDR1 is SQVTM, CDR2 ANQGSEA, per germline.

This chain joins TRBV4-2 and TRBJ1-3; D not resolved. Germline CDR1 LGHNA, CDR2 YNFKEQ. The CDR3 runs 15 residues. Trimming removed 2 bases at V and 0 bases at J, with 8 bases between. The CDR3, as DNA: TGTGCCAGCAGCCAATCCGCCAGCTCTGGAAACACCATATATTTT. The encoded protein is CASSQSASSGNTIYF.

The V gene is TRBV19, the J gene TRBJ2-2; 9 bases line up with TRBD2. Germline V gene lookup returns CDR1 LNHDA and CDR2 SQIVND (reference sequence). Losses at the gene ends were 6 bases for V and 1 base for J; bases not matched to a gene: 6. The CDR3 is 16 amino acids. As DNA, the CDR3 is TGTGCCAGTAGGTCGCTAGCGGGGATGAACACCGGGGAGCTGTTTTTT. Residues: CASRSLAGMNTGELFF.

This chain connects TRBV10-3 to TRBJ2-7, with a possible D match to TRBD1 (5 bases). Germline CDR1 ENHRY, CDR2 SYGVKD. V shed 0 bases and J shed 5 bases, with 11 bases lying between them. There are 14 residues in the CDR3. The CDR3 DNA reads as TGTGCCATCAGTGAGTCCAGACAGAACCACGAGCAGTACTTC. Translation gives CAISESRQNHEQYF.

The V and J genes are TRBV14 and TRBJ2-5; 7 bases agree with TRBD1. Germline V gene sequence: CDR1 SGHDN, CDR2 FVKESK. V gave up 0 bases and J gave up 5 bases; unmatched junction bases: 6. The CDR3 is 15 residues long. The CDR3, as DNA: TGTGCCAGCAGCCAAGAGCGACAGGGCGGGGAGACCCAGTACTTC. This encodes CASSQERQGGETQYF.

The chain couples TRBV6-5 to TRBJ2-1; 10 bases fit TRBD2. The CDR3 covers 14 residues. CDR1 is MNHEY and CDR2 is SVGAGI in the germline V gene. V dropped 7 bases and J dropped 9; count of bases not matched to a gene: 9. The CDR3 spells CASIPSGSLTEQFF. Written as DNA, the CDR3 is TGTGCCAGCATCCCTAGCGGGAGTCTCACTGAGCAGTTCTTC.

This sequence joins TRBV5-4 and TRBJ1-2, with TRBD1 matching over 8 bases. J gave up 8 bases and V 3 bases, and 6 bases lay outside the gene matches. CDR1 is SGHNT and CDR2 is YYREEE in the germline V gene (reference sequence). This CDR3 comprises 13 residues. The CDR3 DNA reads as TGTGCCAGCAGCTCGAATACAGGGGGAGGCTACACCTTC. It encodes CASSSNTGGGYTF.

The rearrangement uses TRBV12-3 or TRBV12-4 and TRBJ1-1, with TRBD1 as a possible D gene (6 bases). V was pared by 3 bases and J by 5 bases, with 10 bases between. The CDR3 loop spans 13 amino acids. CDR3 loop: CASSLGAQTEAFF. The CDR3 region has the DNA TGTGCCAGCAGTTTGGGGGCACAAACTGAAGCTTTCTTT.

This rearrangement joins TRBV19 to TRBJ1-2, with 7 bases fitting TRBD1. J lost 8 bases, V lost 5 bases, and 14 bases had no gene match. This CDR3 is built from 15 residues. The V gene's germline CDR1 is LNHDA and CDR2 SQIVND (reference sequence). The CDR3 region is CASSLGTAASGGYTF. In DNA, the CDR3 is TGTGCCAGTAGTCTCGGGACAGCCGCCTCGGGGGGCTACACCTTC.

The genes are TRBV5-5 and TRBJ1-2; D might be TRBD1 (6 bases). V shed 1 base and J shed 5 bases, with 9 bases lying between them. Germline-derived CDR1 and CDR2 are SGHKS and YYEKEE (reference sequence). The CDR3 contains 13 residues. The CDR3 protein is CASSLYREYGYTF. The DNA for the CDR3 is TGTGCCAGCAGCTTGTACAGGGAGTATGGCTACACCTTC.

The chain is built from TRBV7-2 and TRBJ2-6, with TRBD1 matching over 7 bases. The CDR3 is 19 amino acids. Unmatched junction bases numbered 13, after V lost 5 bases and J lost 0 bases. From germline, CDR1 is SGHTA and CDR2 FQGNSA. CDR3 sequence: CASSPTKGQQRSGANVLTF. The CDR3 nucleotides are TGTGCCAGCAGCCCGACAAAGGGACAGCAGCGCTCTGGGGCCAACGTCCTGACTTTC.

J is TRBJ2-5 and V is TRBV5-1; 14 bases fit TRBD2. Looked up from germline, CDR1 is SGHRS and CDR2 is YFSETQ. V lost 1 base to trimming and J lost 1 base; unmatched junction nucleotides: 9. The length of the CDR3 is 19 residues. CDR3 DNA sequence: TGCGCCAGCAGCTTGTCTCGGACTAGCGGGGGGCACTCCCAAGAGACCCAGTACTTC. This encodes CASSLSRTSGGHSQETQYF.

This clone was counted a single time. The J gene is TRBJ2-4, the V gene TRBV28; D is possibly TRBD2 (5 bases). Germline CDR1 is MDHEN and CDR2 is SYDVKM. V dropped 3 bases and J dropped 6 bases, with 9 bases sitting between them. The CDR3 is 13 amino acids. The CDR3 loop is CASSFDGRNIQYF. CDR3 bases: TGTGCCAGCAGTTTCGATGGGAGAAACATTCAGTACTTC.

The chain combines TRBV3-1 (or the pseudogene TRBV3-2) with TRBJ1-2; possibly TRBD1 for D (6 bases). This CDR3 region has 14 residues. Germline V lookup: CDR1 LGHDT, CDR2 YNNKEL (reference sequence). V lost 4 bases and J lost 6, with 15 bases in between. CDR3 in amino acids: CASSPRREGDGYTF. CDR3 DNA: TGTGCCAGCAGCCCCCGTCGCGAGGGGGATGGCTACACCTTC.

The rearrangement uses TRBV6-5 and TRBJ1-2, with TRBD1 matching over 9 bases. V was pared by 6 bases and J by 8 bases, with 7 bases of the junction left unmatched. The CDR3 extends over 13 amino acids. The germline CDR1 and CDR2 sequences are MNHEY and SVGAGI. The CDR3 bases are TGTGCCAGCAGCACGGGACAGGGATACGGCTACACCTTC. This encodes CASSTGQGYGYTF.

In this sample, this clone turned up a few times. The V and J genes are TRBV13 and TRBJ1-4, with no clear D. The V and J ends lost 0 bases and 8 bases respectively, with 7 bases between them. This CDR3 comprises 13 residues. Germline V gives CDR1 PRHDT, CDR2 FYEKMQ (reference sequence). CDR3 protein: CASSLGRGEKLFF. The CDR3 region has the DNA TGTGCCAGCAGCTTAGGCCGAGGAGAAAAACTGTTTTTT.